A selection of T cell receptor beta chains follows, all from one sample in a study of CD8 T cells in Susac syndrome. Using its own MiXCR run on the immunoSEQ multiplex PCR reads, TCRdb lists one record per CDR3 protein. The data hold approximately 180,000 distinct CDR3 sequences, with almost 96% observed a single time. What was sequenced was CD4+ T cells from PBMCs. Every receptor here comes from a human donor with multiple sclerosis. Each CDR3 is given with its conserved first and last residue. D genes are given only for firm matches. Only some rows state a clone size, as once, few, many or a class for expanded clones.

12	TRBV4-1	NA	TRBJ2-1	NA	TGCGCCAGCAGCCAGAAACGCGATGAGCAGTTCTTC	CASSQKRDEQFF
15	TRBV12-5	NA	TRBJ2-3	TRBD1	TGTGCTAGTGGTTTGGCGACAGGGCGCACAGATACGCAGTATTTT	CASGLATGRTDTQYF
17	TRBV19	NA	TRBJ1-2	TRBD1	TGTGCCAGTAGCCCGTCAGGAGCGGGACAGATGAACTATGGCTACACCTTC	CASSPSGAGQMNYGYTF
15	TRBV29-1	once	TRBJ2-5	NA	TGCAGCGTTACATCCCCATCCACAAACCAAGAGACCCAGTACTTC	CSVTSPSTNQETQYF
16	TRBV14	NA	TRBJ1-6	TRBD1	TGTGCCAGCAGCCAAGGGACAGGGCTTACAAATTCACCCCTCCACTTT	CASSQGTGLTNSPLHF
15	TRBV7-9	NA	TRBJ2-3	NA	TGTGCCAGCAGCTCCATTGACAGAGGCACAGATACGCAGTATTTT	CASSSIDRGTDTQYF
14	TRBV20-1	NA	TRBJ2-7	NA	TGCAGTGCTAGAGTTAACAGCGTAACCTACGAGCAGTACTTC	CSARVNSVTYEQYF
14	TRBV2	NA	TRBJ2-3	NA	TGTGCCAGCAGGGTAGAGTCTGGCACAGATACGCAGTATTTT	CASRVESGTDTQYF
13	TRBV7-2	once	TRBJ1-2	NA	TGTGCCAGCAGCTCGGACGTGGACTATGGCTACACCTTC	CASSSDVDYGYTF
13	TRBV18	once	TRBJ2-3	NA	TGTGCCAGCAGAATGGACGCCACAGATACGCAGTATTTT	CASRMDATDTQYF
14	TRBV7-2	NA	TRBJ1-5	NA	TGTGCCAGCAGCCCCCGCTCGGGAACTCAGCCCCAGCATTTT	CASSPRSGTQPQHF
15	TRBV30	NA	TRBJ2-3	TRBD2	TGTGCCTGGAGAAGTGCGGGGGGGCCCACAGATACGCAGTATTTT	CAWRSAGGPTDTQYF
14	TRBV9	NA	TRBJ2-3	NA	TGTGCCAGCAGCGTATTCGACGTCACAGATACGCAGTATTTT	CASSVFDVTDTQYF
15	TRBV15	NA	TRBJ2-2	NA	TGTGCCACCAGCGCCGGGACAATGAACACCGGGGAGCTGTTTTTT	CATSAGTMNTGELFF
14	TRBV12-3/TRBV12-4	NA	TRBJ2-1	NA	TGTGCCAGCACCTTGACCCCCTTTGAAGATGAGCAGTTCTTC	CASTLTPFEDEQFF
16	TRBV9	NA	TRBJ2-4	NA	TGTGCCAGCACCCTGGGAGGGGGCAGGGGAAAAAACATTCAGTACTTC	CASTLGGGRGKNIQYF
12	TRBV27	NA	TRBJ2-7	NA	TGTGCCAGCAGTCGACGAAGTGGGGAGCAGTACTTC	CASSRRSGEQYF
16	TRBV4-1	once	TRBJ1-1	TRBD1	TGCGCCACCAGCGACCGGGACAGGGGGCGAGGCACTGAAGCTTTCTTT	CATSDRDRGRGTEAFF
15	TRBV2	NA	TRBJ1-1	NA	TGTGCCAGCGTACCTCCGTACGGGGGCTCTACTGAAGCTTTCTTT	CASVPPYGGSTEAFF
11	TRBV30	once	TRBJ2-7	NA	TGTGCCTGGAAAAGATTGGACGAGCAGTACTTC	CAWKRLDEQYF
15	TRBV7-6	NA	TRBJ1-2	NA	TGTGCCAGCAGCTCCGAAGCCAGGGTTGGCTATGGCTACACCTTC	CASSSEARVGYGYTF
14	TRBV20-1	NA	TRBJ1-5	NA	TGCAGTGCTAGGCACCTCAGTCCTAATCAGCCCCAGCATTTT	CSARHLSPNQPQHF
18	TRBV21-1	NA	TRBJ1-6	NA	TGTGCCAGCAGCAGCAGGGTCCGGTTCAGCTCCTATAATTCACCCCTCCACTTT	CASSSRVRFSSYNSPLHF
18	TRBV6-1	NA	TRBJ2-1	TRBD2	TGTGCCAGCAGCCGACTAGCGGGGGGACACCAACCCTACAATGAGCAGTTCTTC	CASSRLAGGHQPYNEQFF
14	TRBV29-1	NA	TRBJ2-7	TRBD1	TGCAGCGTTGCCGGGACAGCTTCCTCCTACGAGCAGTACTTC	CSVAGTASSYEQYF
15	TRBV6-5	NA	TRBJ1-4	NA	TGTGCCAGCAGTGTTACCGGACTGATTAATGAAAAACTGTTTTTT	CASSVTGLINEKLFF
14	TRBV2	NA	TRBJ2-2	TRBD2	TGTGCCACTGCTAAGACTAGCAGCACCGGGGAGCTGTTTTTT	CATAKTSSTGELFF
11	TRBV6-2/TRBV6-3	NA	TRBJ2-7	NA	TGTGCCAGCAGACGGGGCTACGAGCAGTACTTC	CASRRGYEQYF
12	TRBV20-1	NA	TRBJ2-7	TRBD1	TGCAGTGCCAAGGGGGCTGGCTACGAGCAGTACTTC	CSAKGAGYEQYF
15	TRBV11-2	NA	TRBJ2-7	TRBD2	TGTGCCAGCAGCCCCGGGCGGGGGAAATTTTACGAGCAGTACTTC	CASSPGRGKFYEQYF
15	TRBV30	NA	TRBJ1-1	NA	TGTGCCTGGAGACCTTTAGGGGGGAAGAACACTGAAGCTTTCTTT	CAWRPLGGKNTEAFF
17	TRBV30	NA	TRBJ1-3	TRBD1	TGTGCCTGGAGTGTCCCGACAGGGGGCAGTTTTGGAAACACCATATATTTT	CAWSVPTGGSFGNTIYF
14	TRBV12-3/TRBV12-4	NA	TRBJ1-2	NA	TGTGCCAGCAGTTTAGGCAGGGGTCGGTATGGCTACACCTTC	CASSLGRGRYGYTF
14	TRBV10-3	NA	TRBJ2-2	NA	TGTGCCATCAGTGAGGGCAGGGCCAGCGGGGAGCTGTTTTTT	CAISEGRASGELFF
17	TRBV5-1	NA	TRBJ2-1	TRBD2	TGCGCCAGCAGCTCTCTTAAAATAGCGGGGGCTCTCAATGAGCAGTTCTTC	CASSSLKIAGALNEQFF
17	TRBV30	NA	TRBJ2-6	TRBD1	TGTGCCTGGAGTTTCGGGACAGGGTATTCTGGGGCCAACGTCCTGACTTTC	CAWSFGTGYSGANVLTF
14	TRBV20-1	NA	TRBJ2-4	NA	TGCAGTGCCGGCGCACCCCGAGGCCAAAACATTCAGTACTTC	CSAGAPRGQNIQYF
13	TRBV18	NA	TRBJ2-5	NA	TGTGCCAGCTCACCACAGGGGGGAGAGACCCAGTACTTC	CASSPQGGETQYF
11	TRBV28	NA	TRBJ1-1	NA	TGTGCCAGCACTAGAGGGCCTGAAGCTTTCTTT	CASTRGPEAFF
13	TRBV30	NA	TRBJ1-1	NA	TGTGCCTGGGCGGGACTCTCGAACACTGAAGCTTTCTTT	CAWAGLSNTEAFF
14	TRBV20-1	NA	TRBJ2-5	NA	TGCAGTGCTAGAGATTCGCAGGGCGGGGAGACCCAGTACTTC	CSARDSQGGETQYF
16	TRBV6-5	NA	TRBJ2-2	TRBD2	TGTGCCAGCAGTTTCATAGCGGGGGCCTCCACCGGGGAGCTGTTTTTT	CASSFIAGASTGELFF
14	TRBV5-4	NA	TRBJ1-2	TRBD1	TGTGCCAGCAGCTTGCGTACAGGGGAGTATGGCTACACCTTC	CASSLRTGEYGYTF
13	TRBV20-1	NA	TRBJ2-4	NA	TGCAGTGCTAATTCTGCTGCCAAAAACATTCAGTACTTC	CSANSAAKNIQYF
16	TRBV30	NA	TRBJ2-5	TRBD2	TGTGCCTGGAACTGGGGACTGCGGGGGGGCCCAGAGACCCAGTACTTC	CAWNWGLRGGPETQYF
18	TRBV30	NA	TRBJ2-3	TRBD1	TGTGCCTGGAGTGTACGGAGACAGGGCCTAACCTACACAGATACGCAGTATTTT	CAWSVRRQGLTYTDTQYF
17	TRBV28	NA	TRBJ2-3	TRBD2	TGTGCCAGCAGTTTCTCTCTTTTTGGGACTAGCGGGTATACGCAGTATTTT	CASSFSLFGTSGYTQYF
15	TRBV7-9	once	TRBJ2-5	NA	TGTGCCAGTCTCGGGGGGCCAGCCTACGTGGAGACCCAGTACTTC	CASLGGPAYVETQYF